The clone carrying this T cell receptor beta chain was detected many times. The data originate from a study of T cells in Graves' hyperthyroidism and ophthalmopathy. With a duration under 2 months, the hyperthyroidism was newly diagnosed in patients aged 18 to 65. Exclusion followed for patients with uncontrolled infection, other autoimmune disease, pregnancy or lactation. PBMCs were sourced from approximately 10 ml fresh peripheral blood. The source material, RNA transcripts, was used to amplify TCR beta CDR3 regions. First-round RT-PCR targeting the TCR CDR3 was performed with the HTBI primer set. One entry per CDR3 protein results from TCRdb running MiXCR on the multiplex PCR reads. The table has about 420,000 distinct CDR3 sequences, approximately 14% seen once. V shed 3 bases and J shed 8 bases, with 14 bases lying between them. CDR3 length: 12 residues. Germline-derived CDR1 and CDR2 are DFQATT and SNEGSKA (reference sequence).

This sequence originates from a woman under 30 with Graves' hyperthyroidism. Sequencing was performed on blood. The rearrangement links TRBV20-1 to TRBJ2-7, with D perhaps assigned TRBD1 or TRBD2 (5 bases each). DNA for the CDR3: TGCAGTGCTAGTGGGACCCCTCCGAAGCAGTACTTC. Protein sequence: CSASGTPPKQYF.